Below, 12 T cell receptor beta chains from the same sample are listed, as sequenced in a study of neurological immune-mediated disorders. TCRdb processed the 5' RACE reads anew with MiXCR; each CDR3 protein has one entry. The repertoire holds about 62,000 distinct CDR3 sequences, with under 5.5% as singletons. Sequences were obtained from PBMCs. The origin of the receptors is a woman aged 50 to 60 with multiple sclerosis.

This clonotype was detected ten times or more. The V call is TRBV20-1, the J call TRBJ1-3; D perhaps matches TRBD1 (6 bases). Germline CDR1 and CDR2: DFQATT and SNEGSKA (reference sequence). V shed 5 bases and J shed 4 bases, with 12 bases lying between them. The CDR3 loop spans 13 amino acids. CDR3 sequence: CSADTGFGNTIYF. CDR3 bases: TGCAGTGCTGATACAGGGTTCGGAAACACCATATATTTT.

The sample holds many counts of this clonotype. This sequence joins TRBV7-2 and TRBJ2-4, with 8 nucleotides matching TRBD2. There are 16 residues in the CDR3. Germline V CDR1 and CDR2: SGHTA, FQGNSA. The V gene end was trimmed by 1 base and the J gene end by 9 bases; junction bases not matched to a gene: 11. CDR3 sequence: CASSLGGSGGPGIQYF. In nucleotides, the CDR3 is TGTGCCAGCAGCTTAGGCGGGTCGGGGGGGCCGGGCATTCAGTACTTC.

The J gene is TRBJ1-1, the V gene TRBV4-3; 7 bases are a match to TRBD1. CDR3 length: 13 residues. Germline assignment: CDR1 LGHNA and CDR2 YSLEER. V lost 4 bases and J lost 11; bases outside the gene matches: 10. Here the CDR3 DNA reads TGCGCCAGCAGCCGCAAAGACAGGGTTGGGGCTTTCTTT. Its translation: CASSRKDRVGAFF.

The sample holds many counts of this clonotype. The chain links TRBV7-3 to TRBJ2-2; 8 nucleotides line up with TRBD2. Germline CDR1 SGHTA, CDR2 FQGTGA. This CDR3 comprises 12 residues. The V and J ends lost 7 bases and 5 bases, in that order; junction bases with no gene match: 0. The CDR3 is CASTGGTGELFF. The CDR3, as DNA: TGTGCCAGCACGGGGGGGACCGGGGAGCTGTTTTTT.

This clonotype came up many times. The rearrangement links TRBV29-1 to TRBJ1-1; weak D call: TRBD1 (6 bases). The CDR3 is 12 residues long. The V and J ends lost 4 bases and 7 bases respectively, with 13 bases between them. Germline V gene lookup returns CDR1 SQVTM and CDR2 ANQGSEA. The CDR3 loop is CSVAQGRGEAFF. The CDR3 nucleotides are TGCAGCGTTGCGCAGGGGAGGGGTGAAGCTTTCTTT.

This clonotype has ten or more counts. V is TRBV7-9 and J is TRBJ2-3, with TRBD2 identical over 9 bases. Germline trimming cut 5 bases from V and 4 bases from J; bases unmatched to any gene: 10. The CDR3 has 16 residues. Looked up from germline, CDR1 is SEHNR and CDR2 is FQNEAQ (reference sequence). As DNA, the CDR3 is TGTGCCAGCAGCGCCGAGGGACTAGCTTATGCAGATACGCAGTATTTT. Protein sequence: CASSAEGLAYADTQYF.

This clonotype has more than one count but fewer than ten. CDR3 sequence (DNA): TGCAGTGCTAGTGATACTAGCGGGGTGTCCAATGAGCAGTTCTTC. Translation: CSASDTSGVSNEQFF. The V and J genes are TRBV20-1 and TRBJ2-1, with 10 bases that match TRBD2. The CDR3 length is 15 residues. V dropped 3 bases and J dropped 6; count of bases not matched to a gene: 8. Germline-derived CDR1 and CDR2 are DFQATT and SNEGSKA (reference sequence).

The rearrangement joins TRBV7-2 to TRBJ2-7, with D possibly matching TRBD2 (5 bases). From germline, CDR1 is SGHTA and CDR2 FQGNSA. The CDR3 sequence is 13 residues long. V was cut by 4 bases and J by 1 base, with 8 bases left in between. Here the CDR3 reads CASSSGYSYEQYF. In DNA form, the CDR3 reads TGTGCCAGCAGCTCGGGGTATTCCTACGAGCAGTACTTC.

To note about this clonotype: Possible read error: a much larger clone is one base away. The chain combines TRBV4-1 with TRBJ2-1; D unclear. V was pared by 1 base and J by 14 bases, with 21 bases between. Germline V gene data show CDR1 as MGHRA and CDR2 as YSYEKL. This CDR3 spans 15 amino acids. CDR3 region: CASSQVSTRPDSKFF. The DNA of the CDR3 is TGCGCCAGCAGCCAAGTTTCCACGAGGCCAGATAGTAAGTTCTTC.

In its sample, this clonotype was seen many times. The gene calls are TRBV9 and TRBJ1-3, with D perhaps matching TRBD1 (5 bases). The CDR3 loop spans 14 amino acids. The V end was cut by 4 bases, the J end by 4 bases, with 12 bases between. Germline V gives CDR1 SGDLS, CDR2 YYNGEE. DNA of the CDR3: TGTGCCAGCAGCACCCAGGGAGTCGGAAACACCATATATTTT. This translates into CASSTQGVGNTIYF. The full variable domain, its missing parts supplied by reference TRBV9 and TRBJ1-3, is DSGVTQTPKHLITATGQRVTLRCSPRSGDLSVYWYQQSLDQGLQFLIQYYNGEERAKGNILERFSAQQFPDLHSELNLSSLELGDSALYFCASSTQGVGNTIYFGEGSWLTVV.

The genes are TRBV7-2 and TRBJ2-3; TRBD2 agrees at 10 bases. The CDR3 length is 16 residues. CDR1 is SGHTA and CDR2 is FQGNSA in the germline V gene. The junction had 4 bases not matched to a gene; V was cut back by 2 bases and J by 2 bases. The CDR3 DNA sequence: TGTGCCAGCAGCTTACGTACTAGCGGGGACACAGATACGCAGTATTTT. It yields the protein CASSLRTSGDTDTQYF.

The CDR3, as DNA: TGTGCCACCGGAATATTACAGGGGGCCACCGGGGAGCTGTTTTTT. It specifies CATGILQGATGELFF. This chain links TRBV24-1 with TRBJ2-2; TRBD1 agrees at 9 bases. V gave up 9 bases and J gave up 4 bases; unmatched junction bases: 8. The CDR3 totals 15 residues. Germline values: CDR1 KGHDR, CDR2 SFDVKD.